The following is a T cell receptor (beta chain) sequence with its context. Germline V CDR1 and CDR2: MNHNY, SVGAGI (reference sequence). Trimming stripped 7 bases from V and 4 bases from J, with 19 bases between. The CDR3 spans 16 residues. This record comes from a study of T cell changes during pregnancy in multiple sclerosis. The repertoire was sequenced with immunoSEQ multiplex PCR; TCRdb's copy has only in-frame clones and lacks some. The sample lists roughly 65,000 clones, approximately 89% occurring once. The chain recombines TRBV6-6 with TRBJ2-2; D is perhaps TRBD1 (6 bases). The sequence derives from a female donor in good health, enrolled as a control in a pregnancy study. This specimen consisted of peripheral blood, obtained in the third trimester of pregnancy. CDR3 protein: CASKNPHRDVTGELFF. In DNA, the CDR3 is TGTGCCAGCAAAAACCCCCACAGGGATGTCACCGGGGAGCTGTTTTTT.